These 26 T cell receptor beta chains were all obtained from the same sample, sequenced in a study of blood T cell repertoires in COVID-19. Clones were read by immunoSEQ multiplex PCR, and TCRdb kept only the in-frame ones, dropping some. The sample gives more than 110,000 clones, around 80% of which show up once; 1.5% to 2% is in the top ten. The sample taken for sequencing was PBMCs or T cells enriched from blood (not recorded which). The receptor source for this set is a woman younger than 30 who had been exposed to COVID-19.

This clone came up once. The chain has TRBV7-4 and TRBJ1-1; 10 bases are a match to TRBD1. The J segment lost 1 base and the V segment lost 5 bases, leaving 10 bases of the junction unmatched. This CDR3 comprises 17 residues. Germline V gene data show CDR1 as SGHVT and CDR2 as SQSDAQ. The DNA for the CDR3 is TGTGCCAGCAGCCCTGGGGGGACAGGGGCCTGGAACACTGAAGCTTTCTTT. Amino acid sequence: CASSPGGTGAWNTEAFF.

The chain has TRBV6-5 and TRBJ2-7, with unresolved D. Trimming stripped 7 bases from V and 3 bases from J, with 13 bases between. The CDR3 spans 13 residues. Per germline, CDR1 MNHEY and CDR2 SVGAGI. The CDR3 is CASKKVGLYEQYF. CDR3 nucleotide sequence: TGTGCCAGCAAAAAGGTGGGCCTCTACGAGCAGTACTTC.

This rearrangement joins TRBV30 to TRBJ2-5; TRBD2 matches 9 bases. CDR3 size: 17 residues. Germline CDR1 reads GTSNPN; CDR2 reads SVGIG (reference sequence). J lost 4 bases, V lost 1 base, and 13 bases had no gene match. DNA of the CDR3: TGTGCCTGGAGTGGGGGGCGGGAGGGCCTTGGGCGAGAGACCCAGTACTTC. Translated: CAWSGGREGLGRETQYF.

V gene TRBV7-9 combines with J gene TRBJ2-2; 9 bases are a match to TRBD1. V lost 5 bases, J lost 3 bases, and 7 bases stayed unmatched. CDR3 length equals 16 residues. The V gene's germline CDR1 is SEHNR and CDR2 FQNEAQ (reference sequence). The CDR3 region has the DNA TGTGCCAGCAGCCACTACGACAGGGGGGACACCGGGGAGCTGTTTTTT. This translates into CASSHYDRGDTGELFF.

V gene TRBV4-1 combines with J gene TRBJ2-1, with D perhaps TRBD2 (5 bases). The V end was cut by 4 bases, the J end by 1 base, with 14 bases between. This CDR3 has 16 amino acids. Per the germline V gene, CDR1 is MGHRA and CDR2 is YSYEKL. CDR3 residues: CASSPGSAKSYNEQFF. CDR3 sequence (DNA): TGCGCCAGCAGCCCGGGGAGCGCCAAGTCCTACAATGAGCAGTTCTTC.

The CDR3: CASKREYEQYF. DNA for the CDR3: TGTGCCTCCAAGAGGGAATACGAGCAGTACTTC. V and J are TRBV6-5 and TRBJ2-7; tentatively, D is TRBD2 (5 bases). The CDR3 has 11 amino acids. V was shortened by 11 bases and J by 4 bases, with 12 bases between the two germline ends. Per the germline V gene, CDR1 is MNHEY and CDR2 is SVGAGI.

The chain links TRBV6-6 to TRBJ1-2; D gene unclear. CDR1 and CDR2 (germline): MNHNY, SVGAGI (reference sequence). CDR3 length: 11 residues. V shed 10 bases and J shed 2 bases, with 8 bases lying between them. CDR3 residues: CATDRNYGYTF. The DNA of the CDR3 is TGTGCCACTGATCGGAACTATGGCTACACCTTC.

This clone was detected once. The genes are TRBV11-2 and TRBJ1-5; no clear D. Per the germline V gene, CDR1 is SGHAT and CDR2 is FQNNGV. The CDR3 spans 17 residues. Trimming shortened V by 2 bases and J by 3 bases, and 17 bases separated the two germline ends. CDR3: CASSLHGPPNDNQPQHF. Here the CDR3 DNA reads TGTGCCAGCAGCTTACATGGGCCCCCGAATGACAATCAGCCCCAGCATTTT. The full variable domain, rest sourced from reference TRBV11-2 and TRBJ1-5, is EAGVAQSPRYKIIEKRQSVAFWCNPISGHATLYWYQQILGQGPKLLIQFQNNGVVDDSQLPKDRFSAERLKGVDSTLKIQPAKLEDSAVYLCASSLHGPPNDNQPQHFGDGTRLSIL.

The J gene is TRBJ1-2, the V gene TRBV14; 7 bases line up with TRBD1. Germline V gene data show CDR1 as SGHDN and CDR2 as FVKESK. The CDR3 runs to 14 residues. The V gene end was trimmed by 4 bases and the J gene end by 1 base; junction bases not matched to a gene: 3. CDR3 amino acids: CASSPGQLNYGYTF. The CDR3 coding sequence is TGTGCCAGCAGCCCGGGACAGCTTAACTATGGCTACACCTTC.

The chain joins TRBV15 to TRBJ2-1; D might be TRBD1 (5 bases). With 5 bases removed from V and 7 bases from J, the gap between germline ends came to 18 bases. Germline-derived CDR1 and CDR2 are LNHNV and YYDKDF (reference sequence). The CDR3 is 15 amino acids. The CDR3 DNA reads as TGTGCCACCAGCCCCCTTATAACCCAGGGAAATGAGCAGTTCTTC. Amino acid sequence: CATSPLITQGNEQFF.

This chain connects TRBV2 to TRBJ1-1; D call uncertain. Germline V gives CDR1 SNHLY, CDR2 FYNNEI. The V gene lost 6 bases and the J gene lost 2 bases, with 10 bases spanning the gap. The CDR3 runs to 13 residues. CDR3 protein: CASRRNFNTEAFF. For the CDR3, the DNA is TGTGCCAGCAGGAGAAATTTTAACACTGAAGCTTTCTTT.

The V and J genes are TRBV19 and TRBJ2-5; TRBD1 matches 7 bases. Germline V CDR1 and CDR2: LNHDA, SQIVND (reference sequence). The CDR3 is made up of 15 amino acids. The V gene end was trimmed by 4 bases and the J gene end by 4 bases; junction bases not matched to a gene: 9. The CDR3 region is CASSNRGRFGETQYF. The CDR3 bases are TGTGCCAGTAGTAACAGGGGAAGGTTCGGAGAGACCCAGTACTTC.

This chain joins TRBV7-9 and TRBJ2-5, with TRBD2 as a possible D gene (6 bases). CDR1 and CDR2 (germline): SEHNR, FQNEAQ (reference sequence). There are 15 residues in the CDR3. Trimming shortened V by 3 bases and J by 2 bases, and 13 bases separated the two germline ends. Written as DNA, the CDR3 is TGTGCCAGCAGCTTGGGGGGTGGATTTCAAGAGACCCAGTACTTC. Translating it yields CASSLGGGFQETQYF.

J is TRBJ1-3 and V is TRBV7-3; D is undetermined. Germline V gene lookup returns CDR1 SGHTA and CDR2 FQGTGA. Trimming cost V 5 bases and J 3 bases, with 8 bases left between them. The CDR3 contains 13 residues. The CDR3 region is CASSPRGGNTIYF. Here the CDR3 DNA reads TGTGCCAGCAGCCCAAGAGGTGGAAACACCATATATTTT. Using reference TRBV7-3 and TRBJ1-3 for the parts outside the CDR3, the full variable domain is GAGVSQTPSNKVTEKGKYVELRCDPISGHTALYWYRQSLGQGPEFLIYFQGTGAADDSGLPNDRFFAVRPEGSVSTLKIQRTERGDSAVYLCASSPRGGNTIYFGEGSWLTVV.

V gene TRBV28 combines with J gene TRBJ2-2, with 8 bases aligning to TRBD1. V trimming: 6 bases; J trimming: 5 bases; junction bases outside the gene matches: 8. Germline CDR1 MDHEN, CDR2 SYDVKM. The CDR3 is 15 amino acids. The CDR3 loop reads CASRMTGAGTGELFF. The CDR3 DNA is TGTGCCAGCAGAATGACAGGGGCTGGTACCGGGGAGCTGTTTTTT.

The rearrangement uses TRBV28 and TRBJ2-1; possible D gene TRBD2, 5 bases. Germline-derived CDR1 and CDR2 are MDHEN and SYDVKM. The CDR3 is 14 residues long. The V gene lost 5 bases and the J gene lost 6 bases, with 14 bases spanning the gap. CDR3 in amino acids: CASSNLNGINEQFF. The CDR3 nucleotides read TGTGCCAGCAGTAACCTCAACGGGATCAATGAGCAGTTCTTC.

This sequence joins TRBV4-3 and TRBJ2-1; D remains ambiguous. V gave up 0 bases and J gave up 5 bases, with 14 bases separating them. CDR1 LGHNA and CDR2 YSLEER come from the germline V gene. The CDR3 is 16 amino acids. The CDR3 nucleotides read TGCGCCAGCAGCCAAGATTCCTGGCGGAGCAACAATGAGCAGTTCTTC. As protein: CASSQDSWRSNNEQFF.

The chain links TRBV9 to TRBJ1-2; 7 bases fit TRBD1. Trimming at V came to 4 bases and at J to 0 bases, leaving 6 bases not matched to a gene. Germline lookup yields CDR1 SGDLS and CDR2 YYNGEE. CDR3 length equals 15 residues. Here the CDR3 reads CASSQRQGTNYGYTF. In DNA form, the CDR3 reads TGTGCCAGCAGCCAGCGACAGGGCACTAACTATGGCTACACCTTC.

The chain has TRBV11-2 and TRBJ1-6; TRBD1 is a possible D gene (6 bases). V gave up 5 bases and J gave up 0 bases, with 11 bases separating them. In germline, CDR1 is SGHAT, CDR2 FQNNGV. This CDR3 spans 16 amino acids. CDR3 sequence reads: CASSLRGSSYNSPLHF. As DNA, the CDR3 is TGTGCCAGCAGCCTGAGGGGGAGCTCCTATAATTCACCCCTCCACTTT.

The chain joins TRBV19 to TRBJ1-1; 7 positions match TRBD1. Germline V gene data show CDR1 as LNHDA and CDR2 as SQIVND (reference sequence). The length of the CDR3 is 13 residues. J was trimmed by 0 bases and V by 9 bases; bases with no gene match: 4. The DNA for the CDR3 is TGTGCCAGCCGGGACAGATTGAACACTGAAGCTTTCTTT. Translating gives CASRDRLNTEAFF. Full variable domain (missing parts from reference TRBV19 and TRBJ1-1): DGGITQSPKYLFRKEGQNVTLSCEQNLNHDAMYWYRQDPGQGLRLIYYSQIVNDFQKGDIAEGYSVSREKKESFPLTVTSAQKNPTAFYLCASRDRLNTEAFFGQGTRLTVV.

The rearrangement links TRBV21-1 to TRBJ1-1. TRBV21-1 is marked as a pseudogene. The CDR3 is made up of 14 amino acids. CDR3: CASSLGTLRTEAFF. In DNA, the CDR3 is TGTGCCAGCAGCCTTGGGACTTTACGGACTGAAGCTTTCTTT.

This clone was seen a single time. The chain joins TRBV27 to TRBJ2-1; possible D gene TRBD1, 6 bases. This CDR3 has 16 residues. Germline V gene data show CDR1 as MNHEY and CDR2 as SMNVEV (reference sequence). V was pared by 6 bases and J by 0 bases, with 15 bases between. The CDR3 protein is CASSVQGASSYNEQFF. DNA of the CDR3: TGTGCCAGCAGCGTACAGGGAGCAAGCTCCTACAATGAGCAGTTCTTC.

This clone was observed at least ten times. This chain links TRBV18 with TRBJ2-3; D is perhaps TRBD2 (5 bases). The CDR3 has 13 residues. The germline V gene has CDR1 KGHSH and CDR2 LQKENI. V lost 5 bases to trimming and J lost 2 bases, with 8 bases between them. CDR3 region: CASSVEATDTQYF. CDR3 nucleotide sequence: TGTGCCAGCTCAGTGGAGGCCACAGATACGCAGTATTTT.

This clone has more than one count but fewer than ten. The rearrangement uses TRBV30 and TRBJ2-2, with D tentatively TRBD2 (5 bases). Germline V CDR1 and CDR2: GTSNPN, SVGIG (reference sequence). The V end was cut by 0 bases, the J end by 1 base, with 6 bases between. This CDR3 is 14 amino acids long. The CDR3 nucleotides read TGTGCCTGGAGTGTTACTAGGAACACCGGGGAGCTGTTTTTT. Translation gives CAWSVTRNTGELFF.

The genes are TRBV7-2 and TRBJ2-7; D gene unclear. The CDR3 consists of 13 residues. From germline, CDR1 is SGHTA and CDR2 FQGNSA. Trimming cost V 4 bases and J 4 bases, with 11 bases left between them. CDR3 loop: CASSSWSGYEQYF. The CDR3 DNA reads as TGTGCCAGCAGCTCCTGGAGTGGGTACGAGCAGTACTTC.

The rearrangement links TRBV28 to TRBJ1-1; perhaps TRBD1 as D (6 bases). This CDR3 spans 14 amino acids. Germline lookup yields CDR1 MDHEN and CDR2 SYDVKM. The germline V and J ends were trimmed by 7 bases and 5 bases, with 17 bases remaining between them. This CDR3 is CASNTQVRGTEAFF. The CDR3 nucleotides read TGTGCCAGCAATACCCAAGTCAGGGGAACTGAAGCTTTCTTT.